This entry lists 21 T cell receptor beta chains sequenced from one sample in a study of T cells in Graves' hyperthyroidism and ophthalmopathy. The CDR3 regions of TCR beta were amplified from RNA transcripts. The HTBI primer set drove a first-round RT-PCR of the TCR CDR3. TCRdb re-analysed the multiplex PCR reads in MiXCR, keeping a single row per CDR3 protein. This sample yields 300,000 to 450,000 distinct CDR3 sequences, of which about 18% are seen a single time; almost 35% belongs to the top ten. The source material was blood. Receptor source: a woman in her twenties or thirties with Graves' hyperthyroidism that later progressed to Graves' ophthalmopathy.

This clonotype was detected ten times or more. J is TRBJ1-5 and V is TRBV27; perhaps TRBD1 as D (5 bases). V lost 0 bases, J lost 5 bases, and 17 bases lay in between. This CDR3 is 17 amino acids long. Germline values: CDR1 MNHEY, CDR2 SMNVEV (reference sequence). The CDR3 sequence: CASSLSGFQGFYQPQHF. The CDR3 DNA follows: TGTGCCAGCAGTTTATCAGGGTTTCAGGGCTTTTATCAGCCCCAGCATTTT.

This clonotype occurred many times. The chain couples TRBV5-8 to TRBJ1-6; 8 bases line up with TRBD1. J gave up 7 bases and V 2 bases, and 5 bases lay outside the gene matches. Germline V gene data show CDR1 as SGHTS and CDR2 as YDEGEE. This CDR3 spans 15 amino acids. The CDR3 region has the DNA TGTGCCAGCAGCTTATCCGGACAGGGAAATTCACCCCTCCACTTT. It specifies CASSLSGQGNSPLHF.

This clonotype was seen many times. V usage is TRBV6-1 and J usage is TRBJ2-3; 16 bases align to TRBD2. The CDR3 is 15 residues long. J was trimmed by 11 bases and V by 5 bases; bases with no gene match: 7. CDR1 and CDR2 from the germline V gene are MNHNS and SASEGT. The CDR3 nucleotides are TGTGCCAGCAGTCGCGTCGGGACTAGCGGGGGGGAGCAGTATTTT. The encoded protein is CASSRVGTSGGEQYF.

The chain carries TRBV6-1 and TRBJ2-3; D not resolved. Trimming took off 1 base at V and 0 bases at J, with 14 bases between the two ends. The CDR3 loop spans 17 amino acids. Per the germline V gene, CDR1 is MNHNS and CDR2 is SASEGT. Here the CDR3 reads CASSEGDASPSTDTQYF. CDR3 sequence (DNA): TGTGCCAGCAGTGAAGGGGATGCTTCACCTAGCACAGATACGCAGTATTTT.

This clonotype has ten or more counts. J is TRBJ1-6 and V is TRBV20-1; D might be TRBD1 (5 bases). CDR3 length equals 15 residues. The germline V gene encodes CDR1 DFQATT and CDR2 SNEGSKA (reference sequence). Trimming shortened V by 2 bases and J by 9 bases, and 17 bases separated the two germline ends. This chain's CDR3 is CSARPPTGRGSPLHF. CDR3 sequence (DNA): TGCAGTGCTAGACCGCCGACCGGGAGGGGTTCACCCCTCCACTTT.

Regarding this clonotype: The junction does not match germline at one end; this may be a read error. The gene calls are TRBV20-1 and TRBJ2-2, with D maybe TRBD2 (6 bases). This CDR3 comprises 20 residues. CDR1 is DFQATT, CDR2 SNEGSKA, per germline (reference sequence). In DNA, the CDR3 is TGCAGTGCTAGAGATGCTCGGACGTCTTATCGGGGGAAGAACACCGGGGAGCTGCTTTTT. It yields the protein CSARDARTSYRGKNTGELLF.

This clonotype was observed a few times. The chain uses TRBV5-5 and TRBJ2-2, with D tentatively TRBD2 (5 bases). This CDR3 spans 13 amino acids. Looked up from germline, CDR1 is SGHKS and CDR2 is YYEKEE (reference sequence). Trimming stripped 4 bases from V and 7 bases from J, with 11 bases between. CDR3 in amino acids: CASSRGNVGELFF. The CDR3 DNA reads as TGTGCCAGCAGCCGGGGTAATGTCGGGGAGCTGTTTTTT.

This clonotype was seen repeatedly, ten times or more. In DNA form, the CDR3 reads TGTGCCAGCAGCCAAATGACGGGGTTGACAGATACGCAGTATTTT. It yields the protein CASSQMTGLTDTQYF. V is TRBV11-3 and J is TRBJ2-3; a weak D match, TRBD2 (5 bases). This CDR3 spans 15 amino acids. CDR1 is SGHNT, CDR2 YENEEA, per germline. Deletions cut 5 bases from V and 3 bases from J, with 15 bases between. The full variable domain, its missing parts supplied by reference TRBV11-3 and TRBJ2-3, is EAGVVQSPRYKIIEKKQPVAFWCNPISGHNTLYWYLQNLGQGPELLIRYENEEAVDDSQLPKDRFSAERLKGVDSTLKIQPAELGDSAVYLCASSQMTGLTDTQYFGPGTRLTVL.

This clonotype was found many times. V and J are TRBV28 and TRBJ2-7, with D unresolved. The V and J ends lost 4 bases and 3 bases respectively, with 10 bases between them. The length of the CDR3 is 13 residues. CDR1 MDHEN and CDR2 SYDVKM come from the germline V gene. The CDR3 protein is CASSSFGGYEQYF. The CDR3 DNA reads TGTGCCAGCAGTTCATTCGGCGGCTACGAGCAGTACTTC.

In the case of this clonotype: A much more abundant neighbour one base away suggests this may be a read error. The CDR3 does not end in the conserved phenylalanine or tryptophan, so this is likely a read error. This sequence joins TRBV20-1 and TRBJ2-7; D uncertain. CDR1 and CDR2 (germline): DFQATT, SNEGSKA (reference sequence). This CDR3 is built from 11 residues. With 3 bases removed from V and 6 bases from J, the gap between germline ends came to 9 bases. CDR3 nucleotides: TGCAGTGCTAGTGTCCTCCGCGAGCAGTACCTC. Encoded protein: CSASVLREQYL.

This chain uses TRBV12-5 with TRBJ2-2, with a possible D match to TRBD2 (7 bases). V shed 7 bases and J shed 7 bases, with 19 bases lying between them. CDR3 length: 15 residues. Germline V gene lookup returns CDR1 LGHNT and CDR2 FRNRAP. The chain's CDR3 is CASAQGGGPVGELFF. Here the CDR3 DNA reads TGTGCTAGTGCCCAAGGGGGAGGGCCTGTCGGGGAGCTGTTTTTT. Complete variable domain (other parts from reference TRBV12-5 and TRBJ2-2): DARVTQTPRHKVTEMGQEVTMRCQPILGHNTVFWYRQTMMQGLELLAYFRNRAPLDDSGMPKDRFSAEMPDATLATLKIQPSEPRDSAVYFCASAQGGGPVGELFFGEGSRLTVL.

This clonotype was counted ten times or more. J is TRBJ2-7 and V is TRBV28; 7 nucleotides agree with TRBD2. Trimming cost V 6 bases and J 3 bases; bases outside gene matches: 2. The V gene's germline CDR1 is MDHEN and CDR2 SYDVKM. The CDR3 is 12 amino acids. In DNA form, the CDR3 reads TGTGCCAGCAGCGGGGGGTACTACGAGCAGTACTTC. Its protein product is CASSGGYYEQYF.

There are many counts of this clonotype. This rearrangement joins TRBV5-1 to TRBJ2-5, with D tentatively TRBD1 (7 bases). The V and J ends lost 3 bases and 1 base respectively, with 13 bases between them. Germline V gives CDR1 SGHRS, CDR2 YFSETQ. This CDR3 comprises 15 residues. The CDR3 sequence is CASSSGDRSQETQYF. The DNA of the CDR3 is TGCGCCAGCAGCTCGGGGGACAGATCCCAAGAGACCCAGTACTTC. The whole variable domain, filled in from reference TRBV5-1 and TRBJ2-5, reads KAGVTQTPRYLIKTRGQQVTLSCSPISGHRSVSWYQQTPGQGLQFLFEYFSETQRNKGNFPGRFSGRQFSNSRSEMNVSTLELGDSALYLCASSSGDRSQETQYFGPGTRLLVL.

This chain uses TRBV27 with TRBJ2-5; no firm D call. This CDR3 region has 12 residues. CDR1 is MNHEY, CDR2 SMNVEV, per germline (reference sequence). V was clipped by 5 bases and J by 5 bases, with 9 bases between them. CDR3 protein: CASSGLGETQYF. The DNA of the CDR3 is TGTGCCAGCAGTGGCCTGGGGGAGACCCAGTACTTC.

This clonotype was picked up a small number of times. The chain joins TRBV5-1 to TRBJ2-7; tentative D call: TRBD2 (6 bases). Germline-derived CDR1 and CDR2 are SGHRS and YFSETQ. This CDR3 has 13 amino acids. V was trimmed by 6 bases and J by 0 bases, leaving 10 bases between them. The CDR3 DNA is TGCGCCAGCAAGGCGGGACCCTCCTACGAGCAGTACTTC. Translating it yields CASKAGPSYEQYF.

V gene TRBV7-9 combines with J gene TRBJ1-4; the match to TRBD1 covers 10 bases. J gave up 4 bases and V 2 bases, and 4 bases lay outside the gene matches. The length of the CDR3 is 16 residues. Germline lookup yields CDR1 SEHNR and CDR2 FQNEAQ (reference sequence). The CDR3 region has the DNA TGTGCCAGCAGCTTACGGGACAGGGGATTTAATGAAAAACTGTTTTTT. It translates to CASSLRDRGFNEKLFF.

The table lists this clonotype with many counts. The chain couples TRBV19 to TRBJ1-1; 9 bases align to TRBD1. The CDR3 is 15 residues long. V gave up 4 bases and J gave up 5 bases; unmatched junction bases: 8. CDR1 is LNHDA, CDR2 SQIVND, per germline (reference sequence). CDR3 in amino acids: CASSTKDRGKTEAFF. As DNA, the CDR3 is TGTGCCAGTAGTACGAAAGACAGGGGGAAGACTGAAGCTTTCTTT.

This clonotype was counted once. This chain uses TRBV19 with TRBJ1-5; 7 bases agree with TRBD1. The V and J ends lost 5 bases and 7 bases, in that order; junction bases with no gene match: 8. Germline-derived CDR1 and CDR2 are LNHDA and SQIVND (reference sequence). The CDR3 runs 14 residues. For the CDR3, the DNA is TGTGCCAGTAGTCCGGACAGGCGAAGACAGCCCCAGCATTTT. Translation: CASSPDRRRQPQHF.

The chain employs TRBV18 and TRBJ2-1; D is perhaps TRBD2 (6 bases). Germline V lookup: CDR1 KGHSH, CDR2 LQKENI. Trimming took off 10 bases at V and 6 bases at J, with 19 bases between the two ends. The CDR3 length is 14 residues. The CDR3 region is CATSVWGVLNEQFF. The CDR3 region has the DNA TGTGCCACCTCGGTCTGGGGGGTTCTCAATGAGCAGTTCTTC.

This rearrangement joins TRBV5-6 to TRBJ1-1; a weak D match, TRBD1 (6 bases). CDR1 and CDR2 from the germline V gene are SGHDT and YYEEEE. Deletions cut 5 bases from V and 4 bases from J, with 18 bases between. This CDR3 is 15 amino acids long. CDR3 coding DNA: TGTGCCAGCAGGGGCCGGCAGGGGAGGGGCACTGAAGCTTTCTTT. Translated: CASRGRQGRGTEAFF.

Only a few counts were recorded for this clonotype. The chain is built from TRBV5-6 and TRBJ2-7, with D hard to call. The CDR3 totals 14 residues. Germline V gene sequence: CDR1 SGHDT, CDR2 YYEEEE. V dropped 0 bases and J dropped 0 bases, with 7 bases sitting between them. CDR3 protein: CASSLVFSSYEQYF. CDR3 bases: TGTGCCAGCAGCTTGGTTTTCAGCTCCTACGAGCAGTACTTC.